This TCR beta chain was sequenced in a study of T cell responses to AZD1222 COVID-19 vaccine. Study in general: The analysis combined second doses at about 4 or about 12 weeks. Study findings and constraints: Just a handful of AZD1222 recipients were seropositive at baseline. A reported finding is that nearly half of spike-specific TCRs target unmutated variant regions. Females outnumbered males among donors, who were mostly white British; clonal diversity was possibly underestimated.

Repertoires were generated with immunoSEQ multiplex PCR, while TCRdb's copy carries only in-frame clones and drops some. The sample holds some 130,000 clones; about 90% are singletons and the top ten take under 2.5%. As for this clone: Its antigen remains unknown.

Germline values: CDR1 LGHDT, CDR2 YNNKEL (reference sequence). The CDR3 runs 15 residues. With 4 bases clipped from V and 7 bases from J, the junction kept 9 bases outside the gene matches. Material: peripheral blood, obtained on day 0 of AZD1222 vaccination. The sequence was collected from an adult in good health. This rearrangement joins TRBV3-1 (or the pseudogene TRBV3-2) to TRBJ1-4; 7 positions agree with TRBD1. CDR3 region: CASSPNSGGREKLFF. The CDR3 DNA reads TGTGCCAGCAGCCCCAACTCAGGGGGACGTGAAAAACTGTTTTTT.